A selection of T cell receptor beta chains follows, all from one sample in a study of blood T cell repertoires in COVID-19. Only in-frame clones appear in the TCRdb table, and some are missing; sequencing was by immunoSEQ multiplex PCR. The data hold tens of thousands of clones, with more than 85% observed a single time. Sequences were obtained from peripheral blood. The source of these receptors is a man aged 35-49 years with acute or convalescent COVID-19. Each CDR3 is given with its conserved first and last residue. D genes are given only for firm matches.

TRBD1 TRBJ1-2 TRBV5-1 CASSLGQGTYGYTF TGCGCCAGCAGCTTGGGACAGGGTACTTACGGCTACACCTTC
TRBD1 TRBJ1-1 TRBV12-5 CASGDRVTEAFF TGTGCTAGTGGTGACAGGGTCACTGAAGCTTTCTTT
. TRBJ2-5 TRBV20-1 CSASAEETQYF TGCAGTGCTAGCGCGGAAGAGACCCAGTACTTC
. TRBJ2-7 TRBV19 CASSMGPTYEQYF TGTGCCAGTAGTATGGGCCCTACCTACGAGCAGTACTTC
. TRBJ2-5 TRBV20-1 CSASLIQETQYF TGCAGTGCTAGTCTTATCCAAGAGACCCAGTACTTC
TRBD1 TRBJ1-1 TRBV6-6 CASSFPGQGTTEAFF TGTGCCAGCAGTTTCCCGGGACAGGGCACCACTGAAGCTTTCTTT
. TRBJ2-5 TRBV7-3 CASSLNAGTQYF TGTGCCAGCAGCTTGAATGCCGGGACCCAGTACTTC
TRBD2 TRBJ2-5 TRBV11-2 CASSLGSSGTRETQYF TGTGCCAGCAGCTTAGGTTCTAGCGGGACTAGGGAGACCCAGTACTTC
. TRBJ1-6 TRBV10-2 CASSGQIHNSPLHF TGCGCCAGCAGTGGACAGATCCATAATTCACCCCTCCACTTT
. TRBJ1-1 TRBV30 CAWSVRGNTEAFF TGTGCCTGGAGTGTTAGGGGGAACACTGAAGCTTTCTTT
. TRBJ1-1 TRBV24-1 CATSAGREAFF TGTGCCACCAGTGCGGGAAGAGAAGCTTTCTTT
TRBD2 TRBJ2-1 TRBV9 CASSVVAGGKYNEQFF TGTGCCAGCAGCGTAGTAGCGGGAGGCAAATACAATGAGCAGTTCTTC